The rows below give T cell receptor beta chains drawn from one sample of a study of blood T cell repertoires in COVID-19. Libraries were prepared by immunoSEQ multiplex PCR; TCRdb keeps only in-frame clonotypes and omits some of them. The sample has 200,000 to 300,000 clones; approximately 80% are singletons. Sequencing was carried out using peripheral blood. These receptors all stem from a man aged 35-49 years who had recovered from COVID-19. Each CDR3 is given with its conserved first and last residue. Fields, in order: D gene, clone size, CDR3 length, J gene, V gene, CDR3 DNA, CDR3 protein. The D gene is left open where the match is weak. Clone size is not always given. Where it is, it says once, few, many or a class for expanded clones.

D: TRBD2; size: -; length: 15; J: TRBJ2-1; V: TRBV9; DNA: TGTGCCAGCAGCGTAGGACTAGCGGGTCCTAATGAGCAGTTCTTC; CDR3: CASSVGLAGPNEQFF
D: TRBD1; size: many; length: 14; J: TRBJ1-1; V: TRBV6-1; DNA: TGTGCCAGCAGTGACGGGACAGTCGCCTTATCAGCTTTCTTT; CDR3: CASSDGTVALSAFF
D: -; size: -; length: 13; J: TRBJ1-2; V: TRBV6-5; DNA: TGTGCCAGCACCCGAGGGGGACACCATGGCTACACCTTC; CDR3: CASTRGGHHGYTF
D: -; size: -; length: 15; J: TRBJ1-1; V: TRBV5-1; DNA: TGCGCCAGCAGCCGTGAAGAGACAGTGAACACTGAAGCTTTCTTT; CDR3: CASSREETVNTEAFF
D: -; size: -; length: 15; J: TRBJ2-7; V: TRBV15; DNA: TGTGCCACCAGCAGAGATACCATGGAGGGATACGAGCAGTACTTC; CDR3: CATSRDTMEGYEQYF
D: -; size: -; length: 13; J: TRBJ2-5; V: TRBV19; DNA: TGTGCCAGTAGTATAGCCCCGTCGCGGACCCAGTACTTC; CDR3: CASSIAPSRTQYF
D: TRBD2; size: -; length: 16; J: TRBJ2-7; V: TRBV30; DNA: TGTGCCTGGAGAACACCTAGCGGGAGGAGCTCCTACGAGCAGTACTTC; CDR3: CAWRTPSGRSSYEQYF
D: -; size: -; length: 14; J: TRBJ2-1; V: TRBV3-1/TRBV3-2; DNA: TGTGCCAGCAGCCCCCAAGGAGCGAGGCATGAGCAGTTCTTC; CDR3: CASSPQGARHEQFF
D: -; size: -; length: 12; J: TRBJ2-3; V: TRBV29-1; DNA: TGCAGCGTTGCACTCGCCACAGATACGCAGTATTTT; CDR3: CSVALATDTQYF
D: -; size: -; length: 13; J: TRBJ1-1; V: TRBV4-1; DNA: TGCGCCAGCAGCCCTGGAGTGGAGTATCCCGCTTTCTTT; CDR3: CASSPGVEYPAFF
D: TRBD2; size: -; length: 13; J: TRBJ2-1; V: TRBV29-1; DNA: TGCAGCGTTTTCGGGGGGGTAGGAAATGAGCAGTTCTTC; CDR3: CSVFGGVGNEQFF
D: TRBD1; size: -; length: 14; J: TRBJ1-3; V: TRBV11-3; DNA: TGTGCCAGCAGTAGACAGGGGTATGGAAACACCATATATTTT; CDR3: CASSRQGYGNTIYF
D: TRBD1; size: -; length: 14; J: TRBJ2-7; V: TRBV2; DNA: TGTGCCAGCAGTGGTCCCGGGACAGGCTCCGAGCAGTACTTC; CDR3: CASSGPGTGSEQYF
D: -; size: -; length: 15; J: TRBJ1-2; V: TRBV7-2; DNA: TGTGCCAGCAGCTTAGTTTCGAGGAGGGCCTATGGCTACACCTTC; CDR3: CASSLVSRRAYGYTF
D: TRBD1; size: -; length: 13; J: TRBJ2-1; V: TRBV7-2; DNA: TGTGCCAGCAGCGCCCGACAGGGCGGTGAGCAGTTCTTC; CDR3: CASSARQGGEQFF
D: -; size: -; length: 14; J: TRBJ1-6; V: TRBV30; DNA: TGTGCCTGGAGGCCGAACCTATCAAATTCACCCCTCCACTTT; CDR3: CAWRPNLSNSPLHF
D: -; size: -; length: 12; J: TRBJ1-1; V: TRBV14; DNA: TGTGCCAGCAGCCAAGAGGGGCCTGGAGCTTTCTTT; CDR3: CASSQEGPGAFF
D: TRBD1; size: -; length: 15; J: TRBJ1-1; V: TRBV5-1; DNA: TGCGCCAGCAGCCCCAGGACAGGATTAAACACTGAAGCTTTCTTT; CDR3: CASSPRTGLNTEAFF
D: TRBD2; size: once; length: 13; J: TRBJ2-5; V: TRBV6-5; DNA: TGTGCCAGCAGTCGCGGGGGGGCCGGGACCCAGTACTTC; CDR3: CASSRGGAGTQYF
D: -; size: -; length: 14; J: TRBJ1-3; V: TRBV10-3; DNA: TGTGCCATCAGTGAGCTTAGCTCTGGAAACACCATATATTTT; CDR3: CAISELSSGNTIYF
D: TRBD2; size: -; length: 15; J: TRBJ2-1; V: TRBV7-2; DNA: TGTGCCAGCAGCGACCAGCTAGCGGGGCACAATGAGCAGTTCTTC; CDR3: CASSDQLAGHNEQFF
D: -; size: -; length: 14; J: TRBJ1-1; V: TRBV7-2; DNA: TGTGCCAGCAGCAGAATCACCGGGATTGCTGAAGCTTTCTTT; CDR3: CASSRITGIAEAFF
D: TRBD2; size: -; length: 15; J: TRBJ2-1; V: TRBV9; DNA: TGTGCCAGCAGCTTGGGACTAGCGGGAGTGAATGAGCAGTTCTTC; CDR3: CASSLGLAGVNEQFF
D: -; size: -; length: 15; J: TRBJ1-1; V: TRBV5-1; DNA: TGCGCCAGCAGCTTGGACAGGGTATCGGGTACTGAAGCTTTCTTT; CDR3: CASSLDRVSGTEAFF
D: -; size: -; length: 13; J: TRBJ2-3; V: TRBV9; DNA: TGTGCCAGCAGCGTAGCTGGCACAGATACGCAGTATTTT; CDR3: CASSVAGTDTQYF